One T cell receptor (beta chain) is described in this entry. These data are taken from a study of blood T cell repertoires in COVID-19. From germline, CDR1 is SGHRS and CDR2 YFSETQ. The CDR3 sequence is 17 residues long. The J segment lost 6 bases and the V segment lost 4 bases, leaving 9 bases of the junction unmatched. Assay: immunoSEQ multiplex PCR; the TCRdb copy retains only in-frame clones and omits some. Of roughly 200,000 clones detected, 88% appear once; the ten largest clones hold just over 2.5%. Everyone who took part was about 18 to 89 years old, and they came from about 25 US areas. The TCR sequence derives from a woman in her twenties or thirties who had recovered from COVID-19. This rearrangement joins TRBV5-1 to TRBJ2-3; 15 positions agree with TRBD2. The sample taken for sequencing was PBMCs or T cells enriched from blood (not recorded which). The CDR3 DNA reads TGCGCCAGCAGCCCTGGACTAGCGGGGGGGCCGGAGGATACGCAGTATTTT. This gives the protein CASSPGLAGGPEDTQYF.